Following are 20 T cell receptor beta chains from one sample sequenced in a study of cytomegalovirus exposure and HLA in healthy donors. PCR used 60 Vbeta primers and 13 Jbeta primers. The protocol was immunoSEQ multiplex PCR, while the TCRdb copy is restricted to in-frame clones and leaves out a portion. The table records 150,000 to 160,000 clones, around 84% of them present only once. What was sequenced was PBMCs. The receptor source for this set is a woman younger than 30 in good health and CMV-seronegative.

The CDR3 is CASSLDPNSEAFF. The DNA for the CDR3 is TGTGCCAGCAGCTTAGACCCTAACTCTGAAGCTTTCTTT. The chain employs TRBV7-9 and TRBJ1-1; no clear D. Germline-derived CDR1 and CDR2 are SEHNR and FQNEAQ (reference sequence). The V gene lost 1 base and the J gene lost 6 bases, with 9 bases spanning the gap. The CDR3 has 13 residues.

The table lists this clone with a count of one. Its ends do not fully match the called genes, so a read error is possible. The V and J genes are TRBV7-9 and TRBJ2-7, with 7 nucleotides matching TRBD1. Germline assignment: CDR1 SEHNR and CDR2 FQNEAQ (reference sequence). The CDR3 covers 14 residues. The CDR3 protein is CSSSSLDRDYEQYF. The CDR3 DNA reads TGTTCCAGCAGTTCTCTCGACAGGGACTACGAGCAGTACTTC.

This rearrangement joins TRBV2 to TRBJ2-3, with 9 bases identical to TRBD2. The CDR3 totals 16 residues. CDR1 and CDR2 from the germline V gene are SNHLY and FYNNEI. Trimming cost V 0 bases and J 5 bases; bases outside gene matches: 6. In DNA form, the CDR3 reads TGTGCCAGCAGTGAAGCGTTTATACTAGCGGGAGATACGCAGTATTTT. Protein product: CASSEAFILAGDTQYF.

CDR3 in DNA: TGTGCCAGCACCCCCGGGGGTGGCAACACCGGGGAGCTGTTTTTT. As protein: CASTPGGGNTGELFF. The chain carries TRBV11-3 and TRBJ2-2, with TRBD2 as a possible D gene (6 bases). Looked up from germline, CDR1 is SGHNT and CDR2 is YENEEA. This CDR3 is built from 15 residues. V lost 7 bases to trimming and J lost 2 bases, with 14 bases between them.

This clone was seen only a few times. J is TRBJ2-3 and V is TRBV18; D may be TRBD1 (6 bases). This CDR3 comprises 15 residues. V lost 3 bases and J lost 0, with 10 bases in between. Germline V CDR1 and CDR2: KGHSH, LQKENI. CDR3 nucleotides: TGTGCCAGCTCACCTTGGGACACAAGCACAGATACGCAGTATTTT. Amino acids: CASSPWDTSTDTQYF.

The rearrangement uses TRBV21-1 and TRBJ2-2; the table's D call of TRBD2 was not tested on the DNA. TRBV21-1 is annotated as a pseudogene. The CDR3 sequence is 16 residues long. This CDR3 reads CASSKGSEPNTGELFF. The CDR3 DNA is TGTGCCAGCAGCAAAGGGTCCGAGCCGAACACCGGGGAGCTGTTTTTT.

V usage is TRBV27 and J usage is TRBJ2-7, with 9 nucleotides matching TRBD1. The CDR3 is made up of 15 amino acids. V lost 4 bases, J lost 4 bases, and 8 bases stayed unmatched. Germline CDR1 reads MNHEY; CDR2 reads SMNVEV (reference sequence). CDR3 DNA: TGTGCCAGCAGTTCTAGGGGGACAGGGTGGTACGAGCAGTACTTC. It specifies CASSSRGTGWYEQYF.

This clone appeared a single time. The V and J genes are TRBV6-4 and TRBJ2-1; 10 bases align to TRBD2. Germline values: CDR1 MRHNA, CDR2 SNTAGT. The CDR3 contains 17 residues. The V and J ends lost 7 bases and 9 bases, in that order; junction bases with no gene match: 18. The CDR3 sequence: CASNISPGLATLREQFF. CDR3 DNA sequence: TGTGCCAGCAACATATCACCGGGACTAGCGACCCTCCGTGAGCAGTTCTTC.

This rearrangement joins TRBV6-5 to TRBJ2-7; D remains ambiguous. The V and J ends lost 6 bases and 3 bases respectively, with 9 bases between them. Per germline, CDR1 MNHEY and CDR2 SVGAGI. This CDR3 has 12 residues. CDR3 residues: CASRGSHYEQYF. CDR3 DNA: TGTGCCAGCAGGGGCAGCCACTACGAGCAGTACTTC.

The rearrangement joins TRBV15 to TRBJ1-2; D remains unclear. Germline V CDR1 and CDR2: LNHNV, YYDKDF (reference sequence). This CDR3 is built from 15 residues. V was shortened by 5 bases and J by 8 bases, with 21 bases between the two germline ends. The CDR3 region is CATSPFGRTREGYTF. Written as DNA, the CDR3 is TGTGCCACCAGCCCCTTCGGTAGGACCCGGGAAGGCTACACCTTC. Drawing the rest from reference TRBV15 and TRBJ1-2, the complete variable domain is DAMVIQNPRYQVTQFGKPVTLSCSQTLNHNVMYWYQQKSSQAPKLLFHYYDKDFNNEADTPDNFQSRRPNTSFCFLDIRSPGLGDTAMYLCATSPFGRTREGYTFGSGTRLTVV.

The chain joins TRBV18 to TRBJ2-2; D unclear. The CDR3 has 12 residues. The V end lost 5 bases, the J end lost 10 bases, and 11 bases lay between the germline ends. Germline V gives CDR1 KGHSH, CDR2 LQKENI. In DNA form, the CDR3 reads TGTGCCAGCTCATCCCCTTTCCCGGAGCTGTTTTTT. This sequence encodes CASSSPFPELFF.

The chain combines TRBV4-3 with TRBJ2-7, with D tentatively TRBD2 (5 bases). The germline V gene encodes CDR1 LGHNA and CDR2 YSLEER. V lost 2 bases and J lost 7, with 15 bases in between. The CDR3 runs to 14 residues. The CDR3 reads CASSQYGRSGEQYF. DNA for the CDR3: TGCGCCAGCAGCCAATACGGACGGAGCGGTGAGCAGTACTTC.

V and J are TRBV19 and TRBJ1-5; TRBD1 aligns across 9 bases. Losses at the gene ends were 3 bases for V and 6 bases for J; bases not matched to a gene: 6. CDR1 and CDR2 (germline): LNHDA, SQIVND (reference sequence). This CDR3 has 15 amino acids. The CDR3 here is CASSMDRGNAQPQHF. DNA for the CDR3: TGTGCCAGTAGTATGGACAGGGGAAATGCTCAGCCCCAGCATTTT.

The chain joins TRBV28 to TRBJ2-3; 11 bases fit TRBD2. CDR1 and CDR2 (germline): MDHEN, SYDVKM. This CDR3 comprises 16 residues. V trimming: 4 bases; J trimming: 7 bases; junction bases outside the gene matches: 10. CDR3 DNA: TGTGCCAGCAGTTCGGGACTAGCGGCCCTGGGAAATACGCAGTATTTT. Protein: CASSSGLAALGNTQYF.

The gene calls are TRBV27 and TRBJ2-7, with TRBD2 identical over 14 bases. Germline V CDR1 and CDR2: MNHEY, SMNVEV (reference sequence). The CDR3 sequence is 18 residues long. V gave up 2 bases and J gave up 0 bases; unmatched junction bases: 6. The CDR3 protein is CASSLRRTSGRSSYEQYF. CDR3 nucleotides: TGTGCCAGCAGTTTAAGGCGGACTAGCGGGAGGAGCTCCTACGAGCAGTACTTC.

This chain links TRBV7-9 with TRBJ1-2; 8 bases map to TRBD1. V shed 7 bases and J 8 bases; nucleotides not matched to a gene: 9. Germline CDR1 and CDR2: SEHNR and FQNEAQ (reference sequence). The CDR3 is 13 residues long. The CDR3: CASTTRGQRGYTF. The CDR3 bases are TGTGCCAGCACTACCAGGGGGCAGCGGGGCTACACCTTC.

For this clone: At one end, the junction sequence differs from germline, possibly due to a read error. This chain uses TRBV5-4 with TRBJ2-7; D is possibly TRBD1 (6 bases). The CDR3 is 14 amino acids. Germline loops: CDR1 SGHNT, CDR2 YYREEE (reference sequence). CDR3 DNA: TGTGCCAGCAGCTTGTTAGGACAGCGATACGAGCATTACTTC. This gives the protein CASSLLGQRYEHYF.

The J gene is TRBJ2-1, the V gene TRBV27; possibly TRBD1 for D (5 bases). Germline values: CDR1 MNHEY, CDR2 SMNVEV (reference sequence). The ends were cut back, 1 base at V and 0 bases at J, with 13 bases in the middle. This CDR3 is 17 amino acids long. This chain's CDR3 is CASSLFGALSSYNEQFF. As DNA, the CDR3 is TGTGCCAGCAGTTTATTTGGGGCCTTAAGCTCCTACAATGAGCAGTTCTTC.

The V gene is TRBV14, the J gene TRBJ2-3, with 8 bases lining up with TRBD2. V shed 0 bases, J shed 4 bases, and the junction held 6 bases outside the gene matches. The CDR3 length is 16 residues. Germline V gene sequence: CDR1 SGHDN, CDR2 FVKESK. As DNA, the CDR3 is TGTGCCAGCAGCCAAGATAGGGACGGGGGGGCAGATACGCAGTATTTT. Its protein product is CASSQDRDGGADTQYF.

This chain links TRBV7-2 with TRBJ2-3; 10 bases line up with TRBD2. Germline V CDR1 and CDR2: SGHTA, FQGNSA. CDR3 length equals 17 residues. Trimming removed 1 base from V and 4 bases from J; junction bases left unmatched: 8. The CDR3 DNA reads as TGTGCCAGCAGCTTAGTCCGAGCGGGAGGGGTTCCAGATACGCAGTATTTT. This sequence encodes CASSLVRAGGVPDTQYF. The full variable domain, in which reference TRBV7-2 and TRBJ2-3 provide the parts outside the CDR3, is GAGVSQSPSNKVTEKGKDVELRCDPISGHTALYWYRQSLGQGLEFLIYFQGNSAPDKSGLPSDRFSAERTGGSVSTLTIQRTQQEDSAVYLCASSLVRAGGVPDTQYFGPGTRLTVL.